This TCR beta chain was identified in a study of identical twins (dated by TCRdb to 2016 to 2017). The study in broad terms: TCR alpha and beta repertoires from monozygotic twins, unrelated adults of various ages and cord blood were deep-sequenced to test whether fetal clonotypes persist. Replicate twin experiments were performed at different times using different library preparation protocols to rule out contamination. General conclusions and limits of the study: In beta out-of-frame sequences, excess twin sharing was weaker, because having fewer shared sequences lowered the signal-to-noise ratio. Because the same donors could not be followed over many years, the conclusions depended on cross-sectional statistical analysis. Fewer insertions were carried by abundant cord blood beta clonotypes, a similar but weaker trend appeared in young adult naive repertoires, and no such trend appeared in memory repertoires. Invariant T cells such as MAIT and iNKT could partly confound zero-insertion analyses, although diverse VJ usage argued against such confounding for most clonotypes. Out-of-frame TCR alpha sequences shared between twins showed an excess of low generation-probability sequences compared with coincidental sharing between unrelated individuals. Out-of-frame TCR alpha sharing in monozygotic twins was systematically underestimated by recombination models, whereas sharing between unrelated individuals was in agreement with the recombination models.

Concerning this clonotype itself: Its binding antigen is unknown. Per-base quality was not reported, and no clone a single base away is much larger than it.

Only healthy Caucasian donors were included. The twin cohort consisted of three pairs of female monozygotic twins, all aged roughly 18 to 30 years. Peripheral blood mononuclear cells were used as the source from which RNA for TCR libraries was isolated. Preparation of the library involved 5' RACE. Sequenced using an Illumina HiSeq 2000. Template switching introduced a universal primer binding site; the final cDNA contained a unique molecular identifier, enabling accurate counting of TCR cDNA molecules. First-strand cDNA for TCR alpha and beta chains was synthesized from specific primers in the conserved constant-segment region. To control for contamination, every cDNA library carried two barcodes: a SMART-Mk sample barcode plus Illumina barcodes. TruSeq adapter sequences and Illumina sample barcodes were added in two successive PCR steps. The TCR alpha and beta cDNA libraries were sequenced on the Illumina HiSeq platform using custom primers. The authors processed their data as follows. Raw reads were processed with MiGEC to extract unique molecular identifiers, and MiXCR was used to determine CDR3 positions. For each individual, recombination models were inferred using an EM algorithm with the repgenHMM and IGoR tools. Shared clonotype analysis was performed with the tcR package in R, normalizing sharing by the product of cloneset sizes. Out-of-frame nonproductive sequences were analyzed to study raw recombination free of thymic and clonal selection effects. TCRdb handled the public reads itself, with Q25 trimming in fastp and clone calling in MiXCR, and kept productive beta chains. Rows are combined by CDR3 protein, so each entry shows the most common genes and DNA. The V and J calls here are based on TCRdb, not the publication. A total of some 590,000 distinct CDR3 sequences appear in this sample, 9.6% of them only once. Roughly 3% of the sample belongs to the ten largest clones.

The sample also formed part of further work on yellow fever vaccine responses in identical twins. As that second study puts it: According to the authors, in identical twins the way T cells responded to vaccination appeared partly convergent and partly personalized. In the study, vaccine-responding T cell clones were precisely tracked in identical twins.

The TCR comes from a woman aged 18-35 years in good health. Material: PBMCs.

The CDR3 corresponds to CASSFDRDRVDNEQFF. The nucleotides read TGTGCCAGCAGCTTTGACCGGGACAGGGTGGACAATGAGCAGTTCTTC. The chain couples TRBV5-6 to TRBJ2-1; TRBD1 matches 9 bases in the middle. V is trimmed back by 2 bases and J by 5 bases, and the junction contains 8 bases that no gene match accounts for. Its CDR3 holds 16 amino acids, cysteine through phenylalanine. The retained sequence is limited to the CDR3, 48 bases, with the frame set at the first base. The germline V gene provides CDR1 SGHDT and CDR2 YYEEEE.